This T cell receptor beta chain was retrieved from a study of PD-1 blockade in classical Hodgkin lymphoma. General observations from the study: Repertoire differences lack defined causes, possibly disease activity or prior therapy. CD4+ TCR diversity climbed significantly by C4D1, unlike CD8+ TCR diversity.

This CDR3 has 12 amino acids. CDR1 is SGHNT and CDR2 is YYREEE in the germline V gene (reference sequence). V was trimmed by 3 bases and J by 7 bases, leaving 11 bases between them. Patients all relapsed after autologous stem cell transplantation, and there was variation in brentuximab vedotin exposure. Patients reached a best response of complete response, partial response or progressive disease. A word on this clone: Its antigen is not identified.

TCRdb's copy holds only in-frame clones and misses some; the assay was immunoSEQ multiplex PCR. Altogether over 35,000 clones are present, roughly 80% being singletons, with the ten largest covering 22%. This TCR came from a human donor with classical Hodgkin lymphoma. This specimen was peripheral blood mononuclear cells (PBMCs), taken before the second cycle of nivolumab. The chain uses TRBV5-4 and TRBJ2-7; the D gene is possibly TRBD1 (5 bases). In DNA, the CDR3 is TGTGCCAGCAGCTGGCTCCAGGGAGAGCAGTACTTC. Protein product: CASSWLQGEQYF. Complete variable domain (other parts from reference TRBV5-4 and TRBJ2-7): ETGVTQSPTHLIKTRGQQVTLRCSSQSGHNTVSWYQQALGQGPQFIFQYYREEENGRGNFPPRFSGLQFPNYSSELNVNALELDDSALYLCASSWLQGEQYFGPGTRLTVT.